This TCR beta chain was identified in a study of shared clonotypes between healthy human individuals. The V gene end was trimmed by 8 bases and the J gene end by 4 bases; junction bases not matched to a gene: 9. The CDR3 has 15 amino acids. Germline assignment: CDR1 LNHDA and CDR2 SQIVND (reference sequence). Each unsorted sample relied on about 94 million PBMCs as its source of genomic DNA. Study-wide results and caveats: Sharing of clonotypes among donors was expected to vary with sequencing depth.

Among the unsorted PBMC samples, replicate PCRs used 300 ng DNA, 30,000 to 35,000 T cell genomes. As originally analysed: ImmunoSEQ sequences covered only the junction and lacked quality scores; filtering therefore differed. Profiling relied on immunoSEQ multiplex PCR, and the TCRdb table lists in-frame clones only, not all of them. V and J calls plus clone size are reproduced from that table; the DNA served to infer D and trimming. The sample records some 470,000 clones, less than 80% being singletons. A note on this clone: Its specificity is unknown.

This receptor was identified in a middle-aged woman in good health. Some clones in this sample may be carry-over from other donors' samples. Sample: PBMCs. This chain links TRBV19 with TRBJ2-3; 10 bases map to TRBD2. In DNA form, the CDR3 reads TGTGCCAGTTCCTCTAGCGGGAGTGTCTCAGATACGCAGTATTTT. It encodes CASSSSGSVSDTQYF.